This T cell receptor (beta chain) comes out of a study of blood T cells in healthy people across ages (dated by TCRdb to 2015 to 2017). With regard to the full study: In model experiments, roughly one uniquely barcoded TCR beta cDNA molecule per two T cells was captured by template switching. To track age-related changes in TCR beta repertoire diversity, the study relied on deep sequencing normalized with unique cDNA molecular identifiers. The donors were divided into four age groups: young (average around 17 years), middle-aged (approximately 42), aged (62) and long-lived (82). The study analyzed two additional independent replicas of 1 million unique cDNA reads from the same blood draw for two donors, one aged 18 to 30 and one aged 80 or older. To avoid experimental bias, donors of different ages were spread randomly across the sequencing lanes.

Systemically healthy Caucasian individuals from Russia, 35 to 50 in total and aged roughly 6 to 95 years, were included as donors. Around 9.7 milliliters of peripheral blood were collected from each donor into EDTA-treated Vacutainer tubes. Ficoll-Paque density-gradient centrifugation was used to isolate PBMCs, with at least 6 million per sample. Total RNA was extracted from PBMCs with Trizol reagent, with at least 6 micrograms obtained per sample. For every donor, an aliquot of PBMCs went through flow cytometry to measure the percentages of naive CD45RAhigh/CD27high T cells. Details on this clonotype: Its antigen target is currently unknown. No much larger clone is present one base from it, and per-base qualities are unavailable.

The library was produced with 5' RACE. TCRdb names Illumina HiSeq 2500 as the instrument used. A second roughly 6 to 12 cycle PCR used a sample-barcoded 5' primer and a J-beta primer mix. A template-switch 5' adaptor carrying 12 random nucleotides introduced a unique molecular identifier onto each TCR beta cDNA molecule. At least 3 million CDR3-containing paired-end reads were obtained from each sample. First-strand cDNA was synthesized from all RNA with the Mint cDNA synthesis kit, primed by a TRBC-specific oligonucleotide. All cDNA was treated with uracil-DNA glycosylase and then went through a first 18-cycle PCR with the universal primers M1SS and BC2_uni_R. In the original analysis: Each sample was normalized by randomly selecting 1 million high-quality reads, each carrying a distinct molecular identifier. Reads sharing molecular identifiers were discarded rather than binned into consensus sequences. MiTCR, run with a Q25 quality threshold and the strictest error-elimination algorithm, handled CDR3 identification, clonotype clustering and error correction. A nonparametric unseen species model with Euler transformation was used to estimate lower-bound total TCR beta diversity. TCRdb's own reprocessing of the public reads used fastp at Q25 and MiXCR and kept productive beta chains. Rows with one shared CDR3 protein collapse into an entry with the most common genes and DNA. What appears here as the V and J calls and clone size reflects TCRdb's work, not the paper's. This sample holds about 670,000 distinct CDR3 sequences; over 40% were observed only once. Approximately 12% of the sample goes to the ten largest clones.

CDR1 and CDR2 were assigned from the germline V gene as MGHRA and YSYEKL. For this chain, trimming is 3 bases at the V end and 4 bases at the J end, and the number of junction bases without a gene match is 10. The CDR3 covers 16 residues, taking in both the cysteine and the phenylalanine. Solely the CDR3 DNA is kept, with 48 bases framed from the first base. Study-level results and caveats: The CMV infection status of donors was not known, potentially confounding age-related changes in expanded clonotypes. Observed TCR beta diversity per million T cells fell roughly linearly with age, and a significant reduction was already apparent by age around 44. Estimates of total diversity based on one million sequenced T cells were regarded as lower bounds and as underestimates. Compared with the aged group, the long-lived group had more naive CD4+ T cells, fewer expanded clones and increased TCR diversity, suggesting age selection. Bulk unsorted PBMC profiling prevented conclusive comparison of naive and antigen-experienced compartments. A strong correlation was found between observed TCR beta diversity and the percentage of naive T cells measured by flow cytometry.

The sequence links TRBV4-1 to TRBJ1-2, with TRBD1 identical over 8 junction bases. This receptor was identified in a woman aged 80 or older in good health. The sample consisted of blood. The nucleotides read TGCGCCAGCAGCCAGCCCCCTGGACAGGGAGTCTATGGCTACACCTTC. It specifies CASSQPPGQGVYGYTF.